The clone carrying this T cell receptor (beta chain) was seen a few times. As to treatment: randomized to nivolumab then ipilimumab (arm A) or the reverse (arm B). From thawed PBMCs, live CD3+CD8+ cells negative for CD19 and CD56 were sorted. The entry originates in a study of sequential checkpoint blockade in melanoma. Trimming pared 3 bases from V and 7 bases from J, leaving 9 bases between. The CDR3 runs 12 residues. Germline-derived CDR1 and CDR2 are LNHDA and SQIVND (reference sequence). Sequencing used immunoSEQ multiplex PCR; TCRdb keeps in-frame clones, though not all of them. The table lists around 16,000 clones, approximately 80% of them singletons, with 30% in the top ten.

This clonotype was sampled from a human donor with melanoma. The sample here was CD8+ T cells sorted from blood (inferred from file names), taken from a patient given nivolumab and ipilimumab in sequence. The gene calls are TRBV19 and TRBJ1-2; D call uncertain. The CDR3 region is CASSIGVSGYTF. CDR3 sequence (DNA): TGTGCCAGTAGTATCGGGGTCAGTGGCTACACCTTC.